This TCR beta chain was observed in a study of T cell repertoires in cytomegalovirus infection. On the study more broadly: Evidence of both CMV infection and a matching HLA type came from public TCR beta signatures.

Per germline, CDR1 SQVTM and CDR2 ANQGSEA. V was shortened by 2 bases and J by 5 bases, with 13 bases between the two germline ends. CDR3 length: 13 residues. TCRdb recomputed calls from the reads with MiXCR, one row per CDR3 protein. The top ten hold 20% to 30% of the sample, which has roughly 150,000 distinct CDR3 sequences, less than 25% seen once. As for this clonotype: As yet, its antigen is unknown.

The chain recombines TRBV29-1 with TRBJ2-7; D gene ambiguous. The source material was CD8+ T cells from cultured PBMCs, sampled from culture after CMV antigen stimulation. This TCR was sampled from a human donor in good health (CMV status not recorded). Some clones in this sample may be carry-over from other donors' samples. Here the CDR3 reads CSVETDRSDEQYF. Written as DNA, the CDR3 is TGCAGCGTTGAAACGGACCGCTCGGACGAGCAGTACTTC.